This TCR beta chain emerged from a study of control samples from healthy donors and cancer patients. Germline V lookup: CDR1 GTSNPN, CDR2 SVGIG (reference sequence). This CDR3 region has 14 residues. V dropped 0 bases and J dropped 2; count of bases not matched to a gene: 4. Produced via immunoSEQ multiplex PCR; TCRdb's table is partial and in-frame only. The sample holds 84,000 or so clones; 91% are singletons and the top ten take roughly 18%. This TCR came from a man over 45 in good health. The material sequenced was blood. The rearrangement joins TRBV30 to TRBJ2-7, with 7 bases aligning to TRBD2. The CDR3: CAWSVNRGAYEQYF. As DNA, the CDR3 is TGTGCCTGGAGTGTAAACCGGGGGGCCTACGAGCAGTACTTC.